The 8 T cell receptor beta chains presented below share a single source sample, sequenced in a study of blood T cell repertoires in COVID-19. Profiling relied on immunoSEQ multiplex PCR, and the TCRdb table lists in-frame clones only, not all of them. This sample carries hundreds of thousands of clones, roughly 90% of them seen once, and the ten largest clones take 3%. What was sequenced was PBMCs or T cells enriched from blood (not recorded which). The receptor set was obtained from a woman in her 50s who had recovered from COVID-19.

The CDR3 sequence is CASSPPTRRGTEAFF. The CDR3 DNA reads TGTGCCAGCAGCCCTCCGACCCGGAGGGGCACTGAAGCTTTCTTT. This sequence joins TRBV28 and TRBJ1-1; D is possibly TRBD1 (5 bases). The CDR3 extends over 15 amino acids. Germline CDR1 and CDR2: MDHEN and SYDVKM. With 6 bases removed from V and 4 bases from J, the gap between germline ends came to 18 bases.

CDR3 DNA: TGTGCCAGCAGCTTGGCCAGAGAGACCCAGTACTTC. The encoded protein is CASSLARETQYF. V gene TRBV5-4 combines with J gene TRBJ2-5, with D hard to call. This CDR3 spans 12 amino acids. Trimming took 0 bases from V and 4 from J, leaving 4 bases between them. Germline V gene lookup returns CDR1 SGHNT and CDR2 YYREEE (reference sequence).

The rearrangement links TRBV9 to TRBJ1-6; D not resolved. The CDR3 totals 14 residues. The V end was cut by 0 bases, the J end by 9 bases, with 10 bases between. The germline CDR1 and CDR2 sequences are SGDLS and YYNGEE. The CDR3 is CASSVGGSGSPLHF. CDR3 nucleotide sequence: TGTGCCAGCAGCGTAGGAGGGTCCGGTTCACCCCTCCACTTT.

V gene TRBV2 combines with J gene TRBJ2-3; 8 bases agree with TRBD1. The CDR3 is 14 residues long. From germline, CDR1 is SNHLY and CDR2 FYNNEI. Trimming at V came to 3 bases and at J to 3 bases, leaving 2 bases not matched to a gene. CDR3 residues: CASSEDRATDTQYF. In DNA form, the CDR3 reads TGTGCCAGCAGTGAGGACAGGGCAACAGATACGCAGTATTTT. The full variable domain, its missing parts supplied by reference TRBV2 and TRBJ2-3, is EPEVTQTPSHQVTQMGQEVILRCVPISNHLYFYWYRQILGQKVEFLVSFYNNEISEKSEIFDDQFSVERPDGSNFTLKIRSTKLEDSAMYFCASSEDRATDTQYFGPGTRLTVL.

The chain joins TRBV2 to TRBJ1-1; TRBD1 matches at 7 bases. The V gene's germline CDR1 is SNHLY and CDR2 FYNNEI. The CDR3 length is 14 residues. The trim removed 4 bases at V and 2 bases at J, leaving 4 bases unmatched. The CDR3 DNA sequence: TGTGCCAGCAGTGCACAGGGGTTTAACACTGAAGCTTTCTTT. The encoded protein is CASSAQGFNTEAFF.

The chain links TRBV19 to TRBJ1-2; possible D gene TRBD1, 5 bases. Germline CDR1 is LNHDA and CDR2 is SQIVND (reference sequence). The CDR3 spans 13 residues. V lost 7 bases, J lost 5 bases, and 14 bases lay in between. CDR3 protein: CASTQAGGYGYTF. The CDR3 DNA is TGTGCCAGTACCCAGGCCGGGGGATATGGCTACACCTTC.

The gene calls are TRBV6-2 or TRBV6-3 and TRBJ2-2; weak D call: TRBD2 (6 bases). Germline CDR1 MNHEY, CDR2 SVGEGT. CDR3 length equals 15 residues. Trimming stripped 7 bases from V and 2 bases from J, with 14 bases between. DNA of the CDR3: TGTGCCAGCACCCCGAGGGGACTTAACACCGGGGAGCTGTTTTTT. This encodes CASTPRGLNTGELFF.

V is TRBV5-6 and J is TRBJ2-3, with D maybe TRBD1 (6 bases). The V end was cut by 4 bases, the J end by 1 base, with 13 bases between. Germline V CDR1 and CDR2: SGHDT, YYEEEE. There are 15 residues in the CDR3. Written as DNA, the CDR3 is TGTGCCAGCAGCCGGGACAACTGGGGCACAGATACGCAGTATTTT. As protein: CASSRDNWGTDTQYF.